The clone carrying this T cell receptor beta chain turned up a few times. Its antigen remains unidentified. The data were obtained in a study of post-analysis software for immune sequencing data. Findings and caveats of the study: Multiple sclerosis was associated with a significant reduction in normalized Chao1 diversity relative to controls. A handful of TRBV segments occurring more often in patients than controls included TRBV5-6, TRBV5-1 and TRBV20-1.

cDNA libraries of TCR beta carried unique molecular identifiers. Via MiXCR, TCRdb re-called the PCR reads, giving one row per CDR3 protein. The data hold approximately 400,000 distinct CDR3 sequences, with less than 40% observed a single time. The CDR3 is made up of 15 amino acids. Germline V gives CDR1 LGHNA, CDR2 YSLEER. V lost 0 bases and J lost 8, with 13 bases in between. The sequenced sample was blood. This clonotype was sampled from a girl aged 10-17 years with multiple sclerosis. The chain links TRBV4-3 to TRBJ1-4; tentatively, D is TRBD1 (5 bases). This chain's CDR3 is CASSQEIRGGEKLFF. The CDR3 DNA follows: TGCGCCAGCAGCCAAGAGATAAGGGGTGGGGAAAAACTGTTTTTT.